The clone carrying this T cell receptor (beta chain) was counted at least ten times. Its antigen is not identified. This specimen belongs to a study of Graves' ophthalmopathy and Graves' hyperthyroidism. As for the study in general: No treatment had been given when peripheral blood was collected at initial diagnosis. Findings and limits, study-wide: Ophthalmopathy was separated from stable hyperthyroidism by a 13-signature model with roughly 91% sensitivity and around 81% specificity. Blood also contained most of the expanded thyroid clonotypes above 0.001 frequency.

Enrollment excluded any patients with other autoimmune diseases, uncontrolled infections, pregnancy or lactation. The CDR3 length is 13 residues. Germline values: CDR1 MNHNS, CDR2 SASEGT. The V gene lost 1 base and the J gene lost 4 bases, with 8 bases spanning the gap. TCR beta CDR3 amplification used RNA transcripts. An initial RT-PCR round employing HTBI primers preceded a second-round multiplex PCR. TCRdb ran MiXCR on the multiplex PCR reads and lists one entry per CDR3 protein. The data show approximately 480,000 distinct CDR3 sequences, with about 15% seen just once and 8% to 10% held by the top ten.

The TCR comes from a woman aged 25-40 years with Graves' ophthalmopathy. V and J are TRBV6-1 and TRBJ2-7; possible D gene TRBD1, 6 bases. The source material was blood. This CDR3 is CASSEGGPYEQYF. The CDR3 DNA reads TGTGCCAGCAGTGAAGGGGGGCCGTACGAGCAGTACTTC.